These 12 T cell receptor beta chains came from one sample sequenced in a study of cytomegalovirus exposure and HLA in healthy donors. PCR involved 60 Vbeta and 13 Jbeta primers. Data came from immunoSEQ multiplex PCR; TCRdb stores just in-frame clones and leaves some out. The sample totals about 140,000 clones. The specimen sequenced was PBMCs. The receptors stem from a woman between 18 and 29 years old in good health and CMV-seronegative.

The chain has TRBV10-1 and TRBJ2-3, with 7 nucleotides matching TRBD2. This CDR3 contains 15 residues. V was pared by 2 bases and J by 1 base, with 3 bases of the junction left unmatched. CDR1 is WNHNN, CDR2 SYGVQD, per germline (reference sequence). CDR3 nucleotides: TGCGCCAGCAGTGAGGCGGGGGAGGGCACAGATACGCAGTATTTT. Translated, it gives CASSEAGEGTDTQYF.

The chain joins TRBV9 to TRBJ1-1, with 7 bases that match TRBD1. V dropped 3 bases and J dropped 5; count of bases not matched to a gene: 4. In germline, CDR1 is SGDLS, CDR2 YYNGEE. This CDR3 has 13 residues. For the CDR3, the DNA is TGTGCCAGCAGCGCACAGGGGAAGACTGAAGCTTTCTTT. Amino acid sequence: CASSAQGKTEAFF.

The genes are TRBV28 and TRBJ1-1; D remains ambiguous. This CDR3 is 15 amino acids long. CDR1 MDHEN and CDR2 SYDVKM come from the germline V gene. The V and J ends lost 5 bases and 3 bases respectively, with 16 bases between them. The CDR3 bases are TGTGCCAGCAGTCCCTTGGGTAGGAGGGACACTGAAGCTTTCTTT. Its translation is CASSPLGRRDTEAFF. Complete variable domain (other parts from reference TRBV28 and TRBJ1-1): DVKVTQSSRYLVKRTGEKVFLECVQDMDHENMFWYRQDPGLGLRLIYFSYDVKMKEKGDIPEGYSVSREKKERFSLILESASTNQTSMYLCASSPLGRRDTEAFFGQGTRLTVV.

Details on this clone: The CDR3 does not end in the conserved phenylalanine or tryptophan, so this is likely a read error. The V call is TRBV4-1, the J call TRBJ2-7, with TRBD2 matching over 8 bases. Germline V gene lookup returns CDR1 MGHRA and CDR2 YSYEKL. The J segment lost 4 bases and the V segment lost 3 bases, leaving 5 bases of the junction unmatched. The CDR3 runs 14 residues. The chain's CDR3 is CASSHISGGYEQYS. DNA of the CDR3: TGCGCCAGCAGCCACATATCGGGGGGGTACGAGCAGTACTCC.

This chain connects TRBV27 to TRBJ1-4; D is unclear. Trimming left V 0 bases short and J 2 bases short, with 19 bases between. Looked up from germline, CDR1 is MNHEY and CDR2 is SMNVEV (reference sequence). This CDR3 is 19 amino acids long. The CDR3 DNA is TGTGCCAGCAGTTTATCTCGAACCCTTGGTGGGGAGACTAATGAAAAACTGTTTTTT. Translating it yields CASSLSRTLGGETNEKLFF.

The chain carries TRBV29-1 and TRBJ2-1; TRBD1 matches at 9 bases. The germline gives CDR1 SQVTM, CDR2 ANQGSEA. Trimming removed 6 bases from V and 10 bases from J; junction bases left unmatched: 16. The CDR3 is made up of 15 amino acids. The CDR3 is CSVAFQDRGRREQFF. Written as DNA, the CDR3 is TGCAGCGTCGCCTTTCAGGACAGGGGTAGGAGAGAGCAGTTCTTC.

The rearrangement joins TRBV7-8 to TRBJ2-7; 14 nucleotides line up with TRBD2. CDR3 length: 14 residues. Unmatched junction bases numbered 6, after V lost 5 bases and J lost 9 bases. Germline assignment: CDR1 SGHVS and CDR2 FQNEAQ. CDR3: CASSEGLAGATQYV. The CDR3 nucleotides are TGTGCCAGCAGCGAGGGACTAGCGGGAGCTACGCAGTACGTC.

On this clone itself: In the same sample, other DNA sequences code for this CDR3. The V and J genes are TRBV6-1 and TRBJ2-5; perhaps TRBD1 as D (5 bases). Germline assignment: CDR1 MNHNS and CDR2 SASEGT. The V end lost 0 bases, the J end lost 3 bases, and 11 bases lay between the germline ends. The CDR3 runs to 15 residues. The CDR3 DNA reads as TGTGCCAGCAGTGAAGCGACGGCAGGGAAAGAGACCCAGTACTTC. It translates to CASSEATAGKETQYF.

The chain combines TRBV19 with TRBJ2-1; TRBD2 matches at 10 bases. The CDR3 contains 15 residues. The junction had 6 bases not matched to a gene; V was cut back by 1 base and J by 9 bases. CDR1 and CDR2 (germline): LNHDA, SQIVND (reference sequence). CDR3 region: CASSIVPSGSGEQFF. CDR3 in DNA: TGTGCCAGTAGTATAGTACCTAGCGGGAGTGGTGAGCAGTTCTTC. The full variable domain, with the rest looked up from reference TRBV19 and TRBJ2-1, is DGGITQSPKYLFRKEGQNVTLSCEQNLNHDAMYWYRQDPGQGLRLIYYSQIVNDFQKGDIAEGYSVSREKKESFPLTVTSAQKNPTAFYLCASSIVPSGSGEQFFGPGTRLTVL.

By frequency, this clone is medium-sized. V usage is TRBV19 and J usage is TRBJ1-1; D remains unclear. V was shortened by 5 bases and J by 6 bases, with 16 bases between the two germline ends. The CDR3 consists of 14 residues. The germline gives CDR1 LNHDA, CDR2 SQIVND (reference sequence). The CDR3 coding sequence is TGTGCCAGTAGTGAGGACTCCGGAGCCCCTGAAGCTTTCTTT. Its translation: CASSEDSGAPEAFF.

V usage is TRBV7-3 and J usage is TRBJ2-1; 8 bases match TRBD1. The CDR3 runs 15 residues. Germline loops: CDR1 SGHTA, CDR2 FQGTGA. V shed 5 bases, J shed 7 bases, and the junction held 10 bases outside the gene matches. The chain's CDR3 is CASSRPTGTGNEQFF. CDR3 DNA: TGTGCCAGCAGCCGGCCAACCGGGACAGGAAATGAGCAGTTCTTC.

The chain uses TRBV19 and TRBJ2-1; 15 nucleotides match TRBD2. Germline V CDR1 and CDR2: LNHDA, SQIVND (reference sequence). This CDR3 contains 16 residues. V shed 3 bases, J shed 10 bases, and the junction held 7 bases outside the gene matches. The CDR3, as DNA: TGTGCCAGTAGTATCTGGACTAGCGGGAGGGCAGGGGAGCAGTTCTTC. Its protein is CASSIWTSGRAGEQFF.